This T cell receptor (beta chain) was captured by sequencing in a study of blood T cells in healthy people across ages. A second PCR, run for about 7 to 11 cycles, used a sample-barcoded 5' primer plus a J-beta primer mix. TCRdb recomputed calls from the 5' RACE reads with MiXCR, one row per CDR3 protein. Among around 780,000 distinct CDR3 sequences listed, roughly 26% were seen once. The study, taken as a whole, reports: Aged donors had fewer naive CD4+ cells and lower diversity than long-lived donors.

CDR3 length: 13 amino acids. Trimming cost V 8 bases and J 7 bases; bases outside gene matches: 8. Germline V gives CDR1 MNHEY, CDR2 SMNVEV (reference sequence). As to this clonotype: Its cognate antigen is unknown.

This sample was also put to use in a study of T cells of mothers and their children. Turning to that study: At a rate of about 1.5 ug per 15 ul, cDNA synthesis received all of the extracted RNA. Overlap in related mother-child pairs always slightly exceeded unrelated pairs, never significantly.

This clonotype was obtained from a boy aged 5-17 years in good health. Input material: blood. The rearrangement links TRBV27 to TRBJ2-5; 9 nucleotides match TRBD1. CDR3 sequence reads: CASRQGGEWTQYF. CDR3 nucleotide sequence: TGTGCCAGCCGACAGGGGGGGGAATGGACCCAGTACTTC.